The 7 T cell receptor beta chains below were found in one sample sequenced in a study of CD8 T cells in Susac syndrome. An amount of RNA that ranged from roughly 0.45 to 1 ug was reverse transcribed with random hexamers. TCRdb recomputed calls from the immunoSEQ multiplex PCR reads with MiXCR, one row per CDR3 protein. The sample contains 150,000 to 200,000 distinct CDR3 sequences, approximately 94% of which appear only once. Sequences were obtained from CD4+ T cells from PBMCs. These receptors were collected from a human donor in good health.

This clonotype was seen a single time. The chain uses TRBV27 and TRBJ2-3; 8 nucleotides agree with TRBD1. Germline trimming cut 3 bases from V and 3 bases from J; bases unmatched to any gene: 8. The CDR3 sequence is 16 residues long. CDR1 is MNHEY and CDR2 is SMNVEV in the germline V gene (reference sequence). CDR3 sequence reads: CASSFNFDRGTDTQYF. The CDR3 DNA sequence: TGTGCCAGCAGTTTTAATTTCGACAGGGGAACAGATACGCAGTATTTT.

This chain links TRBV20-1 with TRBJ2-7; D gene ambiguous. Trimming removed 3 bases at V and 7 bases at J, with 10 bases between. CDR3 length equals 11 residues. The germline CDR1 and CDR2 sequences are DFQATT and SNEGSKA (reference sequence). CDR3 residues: CSASQISEQYF. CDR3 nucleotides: TGCAGTGCTAGCCAGATTTCGGAGCAGTACTTC.

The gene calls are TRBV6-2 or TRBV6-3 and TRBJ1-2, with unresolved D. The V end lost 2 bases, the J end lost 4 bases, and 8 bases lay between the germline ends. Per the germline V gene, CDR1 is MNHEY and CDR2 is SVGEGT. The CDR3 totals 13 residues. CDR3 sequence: CASSYGSIYGYTF. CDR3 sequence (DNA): TGTGCCAGCAGTTACGGGAGCATCTATGGCTACACCTTC.

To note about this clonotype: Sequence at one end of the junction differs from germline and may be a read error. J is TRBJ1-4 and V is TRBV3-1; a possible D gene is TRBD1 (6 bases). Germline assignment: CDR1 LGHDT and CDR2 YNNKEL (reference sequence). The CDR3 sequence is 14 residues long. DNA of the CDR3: TGTGCCAACAGCCGCGGGACAAGATATGAAAAACTGTTTTTT. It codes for CANSRGTRYEKLFF.

This chain's CDR3 is CSAATGVQQPQHF. CDR3 bases: TGCAGTGCTGCGACGGGGGTCCAACAGCCCCAGCATTTT. V is TRBV20-1 and J is TRBJ1-5; D is possibly TRBD1 (5 bases). The CDR3 is 13 amino acids. Germline CDR1 reads DFQATT; CDR2 reads SNEGSKA (reference sequence). Deletions cut 5 bases from V and 7 bases from J, with 15 bases between.

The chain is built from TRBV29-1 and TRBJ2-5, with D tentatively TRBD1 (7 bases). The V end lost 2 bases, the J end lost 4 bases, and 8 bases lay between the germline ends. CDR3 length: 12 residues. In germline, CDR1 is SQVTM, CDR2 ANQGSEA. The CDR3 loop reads CSVEQGGETQYF. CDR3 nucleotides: TGCAGCGTTGAACAGGGGGGAGAGACCCAGTACTTC.

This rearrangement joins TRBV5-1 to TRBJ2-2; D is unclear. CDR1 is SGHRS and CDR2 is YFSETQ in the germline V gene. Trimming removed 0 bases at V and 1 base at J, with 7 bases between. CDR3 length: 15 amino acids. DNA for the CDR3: TGCGCCAGCAGCTTGGGGGGAAAGAACACCGGGGAGCTGTTTTTT. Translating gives CASSLGGKNTGELFF.